Reported below is one TCR beta chain. Its cognate antigen is unknown. V shed 1 base and J 4 bases; nucleotides not matched to a gene: 11. From germline, CDR1 is SGDLS and CDR2 YYNGEE. The CDR3 runs 16 residues. These data are taken from a study of shared clonotypes between healthy human individuals. Background on the study: For every donor, three CD4 naive, three CD4 memory, two CD8 naive and one CD8 memory plates were used.

Study results and caveats: Clonotype sharing across four donors was observed for around 5.1% of naive CD4 clonotypes. Though the depth was large, rarefaction showed that sorted-subset sequencing was incomplete.

Assay used: immunoSEQ multiplex PCR; TCRdb lists only in-frame clones, some missing. The data hold around 1.4 million clones, with approximately 98.5% observed a single time. Input material: naive CD4+ T cells sorted from blood. Subset defined: CD45RA+ positively selected. The chain joins TRBV9 to TRBJ2-7; 7 bases match TRBD1. The TCR sequence derives from a man aged 25-45 years in good health. In DNA form, the CDR3 reads TGTGCCAGCAGCGTAAGGGGGACAGCGTCCTCGTACGAGCAGTACTTC. It specifies CASSVRGTASSYEQYF.